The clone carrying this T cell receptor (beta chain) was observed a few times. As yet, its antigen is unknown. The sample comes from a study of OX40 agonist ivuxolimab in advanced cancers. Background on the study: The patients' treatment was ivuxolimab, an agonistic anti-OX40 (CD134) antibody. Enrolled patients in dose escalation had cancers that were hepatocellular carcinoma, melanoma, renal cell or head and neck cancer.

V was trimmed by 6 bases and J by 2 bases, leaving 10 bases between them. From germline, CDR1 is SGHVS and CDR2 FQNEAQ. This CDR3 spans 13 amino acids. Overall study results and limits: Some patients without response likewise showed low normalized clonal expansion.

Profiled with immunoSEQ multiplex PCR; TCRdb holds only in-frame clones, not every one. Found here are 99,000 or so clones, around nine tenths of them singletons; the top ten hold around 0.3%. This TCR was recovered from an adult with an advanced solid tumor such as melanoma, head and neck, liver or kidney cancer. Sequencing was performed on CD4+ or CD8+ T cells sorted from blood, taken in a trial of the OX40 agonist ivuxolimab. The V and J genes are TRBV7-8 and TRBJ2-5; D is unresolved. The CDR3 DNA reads TGTGCCAGCAGTTGGACCACTCAAGAGACCCAGTACTTC. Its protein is CASSWTTQETQYF.